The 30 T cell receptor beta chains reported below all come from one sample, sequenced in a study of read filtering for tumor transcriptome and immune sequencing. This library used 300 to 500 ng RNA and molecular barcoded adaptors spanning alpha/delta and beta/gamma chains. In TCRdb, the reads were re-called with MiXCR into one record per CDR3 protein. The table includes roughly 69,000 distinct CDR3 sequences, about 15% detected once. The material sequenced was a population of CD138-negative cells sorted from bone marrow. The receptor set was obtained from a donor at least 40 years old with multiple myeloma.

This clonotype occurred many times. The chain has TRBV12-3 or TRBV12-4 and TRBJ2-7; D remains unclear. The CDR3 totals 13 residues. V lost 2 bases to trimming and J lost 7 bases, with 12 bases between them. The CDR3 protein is CASSLLRLGEQYF. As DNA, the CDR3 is TGTGCCAGCAGTTTACTTCGACTGGGGGAGCAGTACTTC.

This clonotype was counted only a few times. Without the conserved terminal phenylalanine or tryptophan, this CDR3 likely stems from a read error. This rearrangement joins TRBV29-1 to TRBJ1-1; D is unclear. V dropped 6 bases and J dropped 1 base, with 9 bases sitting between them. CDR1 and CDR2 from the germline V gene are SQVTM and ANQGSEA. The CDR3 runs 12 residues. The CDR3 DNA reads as TGCAGCGTGGGGTGGAGGAACACTGAAGCTTTCGTT. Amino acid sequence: CSVGWRNTEAFV.

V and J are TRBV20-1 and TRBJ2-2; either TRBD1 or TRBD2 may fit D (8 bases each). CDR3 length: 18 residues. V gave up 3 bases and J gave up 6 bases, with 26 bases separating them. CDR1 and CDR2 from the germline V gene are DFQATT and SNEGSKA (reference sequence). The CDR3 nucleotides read TGCAGTGCTAGGCCAGGGGGCTCGAGCGGGAGTATCTCCGGGGAGCTGTTTTTT. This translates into CSARPGGSSGSISGELFF.

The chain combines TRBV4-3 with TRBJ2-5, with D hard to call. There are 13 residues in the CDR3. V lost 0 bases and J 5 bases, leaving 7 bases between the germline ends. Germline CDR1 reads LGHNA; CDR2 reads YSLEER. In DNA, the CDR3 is TGCGCCAGCAGCCAAGAAAGGAAGGAGACCCAGTACTTC. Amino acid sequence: CASSQERKETQYF.

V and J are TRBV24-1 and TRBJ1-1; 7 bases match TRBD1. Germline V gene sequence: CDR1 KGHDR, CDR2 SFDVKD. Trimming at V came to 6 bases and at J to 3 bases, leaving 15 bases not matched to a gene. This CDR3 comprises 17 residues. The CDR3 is CATSHQGTVYFDTEAFF. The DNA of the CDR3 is TGTGCCACCAGTCACCAAGGGACAGTCTACTTCGACACTGAAGCTTTCTTT.

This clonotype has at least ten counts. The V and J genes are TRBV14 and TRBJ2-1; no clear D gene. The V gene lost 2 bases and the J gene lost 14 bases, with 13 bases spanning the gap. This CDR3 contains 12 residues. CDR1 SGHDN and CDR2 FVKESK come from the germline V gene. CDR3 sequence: CASSQSATYKFF. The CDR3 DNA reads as TGTGCCAGCAGCCAATCCGCGACTTACAAGTTCTTC. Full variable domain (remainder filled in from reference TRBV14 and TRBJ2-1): EAGVTQFPSHSVIEKGQTVTLRCDPISGHDNLYWYRRVMGKEIKFLLHFVKESKQDESGMPNNRFLAERTGGTYSTLKVQPAELEDSGVYFCASSQSATYKFFGPGTRLTVL.

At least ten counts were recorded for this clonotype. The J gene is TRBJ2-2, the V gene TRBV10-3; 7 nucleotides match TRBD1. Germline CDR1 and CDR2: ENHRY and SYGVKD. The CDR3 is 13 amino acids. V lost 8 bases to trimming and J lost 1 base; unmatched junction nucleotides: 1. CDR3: CAIGDRNTGELFF. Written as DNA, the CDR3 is TGTGCCATCGGGGACAGGAACACCGGGGAGCTGTTTTTT.

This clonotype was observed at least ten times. The CDR3 coding sequence is TGTGCCAGCAGTTACCGCTCTTCCTACGAGCAGTACTTC. Its protein product is CASSYRSSYEQYF. The chain is built from TRBV6-5 and TRBJ2-7; D unresolved. CDR1 and CDR2 (germline): MNHEY, SVGAGI. With 2 bases removed from V and 1 base from J, the gap between germline ends came to 6 bases. The CDR3 consists of 13 residues.

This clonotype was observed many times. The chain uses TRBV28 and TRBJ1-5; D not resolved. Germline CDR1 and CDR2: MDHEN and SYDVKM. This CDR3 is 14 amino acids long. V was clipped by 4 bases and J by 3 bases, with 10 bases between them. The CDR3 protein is CASSSPSLNQPQHF. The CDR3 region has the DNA TGTGCCAGCAGTTCCCCCAGCCTCAATCAGCCCCAGCATTTT.

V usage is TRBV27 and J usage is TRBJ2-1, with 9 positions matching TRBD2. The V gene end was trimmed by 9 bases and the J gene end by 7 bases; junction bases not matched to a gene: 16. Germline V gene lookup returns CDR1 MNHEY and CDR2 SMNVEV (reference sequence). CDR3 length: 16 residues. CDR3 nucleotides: TGTGCCAGTACCCTTCTTGGCGGGAGGGCCGGGAATGAGCAGTTCTTC. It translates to CASTLLGGRAGNEQFF.

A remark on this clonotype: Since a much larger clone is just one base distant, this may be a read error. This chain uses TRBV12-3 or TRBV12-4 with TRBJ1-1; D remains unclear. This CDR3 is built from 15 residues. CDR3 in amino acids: CASSLRGPANTEALF. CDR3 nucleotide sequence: TGTGCCAGCAGTTTAAGAGGACCTGCGAACACTGAAGCTCTCTTT.

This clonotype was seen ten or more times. The CDR3 is CASSWQVRDTEAFF. The CDR3 coding sequence is TGTGCCAGCAGTTGGCAGGTCCGCGACACTGAAGCTTTCTTT. The V and J genes are TRBV27 and TRBJ1-1; no reliable D call. The CDR3 covers 14 residues. Trimming shortened V by 4 bases and J by 3 bases, and 12 bases separated the two germline ends. Germline V CDR1 and CDR2: MNHEY, SMNVEV (reference sequence).

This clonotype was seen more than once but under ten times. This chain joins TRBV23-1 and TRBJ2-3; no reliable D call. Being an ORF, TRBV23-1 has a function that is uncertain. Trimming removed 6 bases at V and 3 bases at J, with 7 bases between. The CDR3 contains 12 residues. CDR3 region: CASSRTTDTQYF. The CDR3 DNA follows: TGCGCCAGCAGCCGGACGACAGATACGCAGTATTTT.

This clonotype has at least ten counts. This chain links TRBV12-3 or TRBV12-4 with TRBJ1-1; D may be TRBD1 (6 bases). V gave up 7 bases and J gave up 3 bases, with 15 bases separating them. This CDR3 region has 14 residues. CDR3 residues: CASTLQGSDTEAFF. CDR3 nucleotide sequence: TGTGCCAGCACCCTACAGGGATCGGACACTGAAGCTTTCTTT.

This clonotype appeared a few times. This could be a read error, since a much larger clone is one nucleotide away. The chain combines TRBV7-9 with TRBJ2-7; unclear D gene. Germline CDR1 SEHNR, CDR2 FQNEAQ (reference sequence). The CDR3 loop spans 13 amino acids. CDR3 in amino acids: CASSLALGHEQCF. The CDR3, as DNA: TGTGCCAGCAGCTTAGCGCTAGGGCACGAGCAGTGCTTC.

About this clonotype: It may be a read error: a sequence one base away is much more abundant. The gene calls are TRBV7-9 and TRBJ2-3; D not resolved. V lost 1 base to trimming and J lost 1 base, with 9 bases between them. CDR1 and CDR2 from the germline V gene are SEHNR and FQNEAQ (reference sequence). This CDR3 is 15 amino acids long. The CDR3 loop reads CASSLGEVGTDTQYF. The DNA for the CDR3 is TGTGCCAGCAGCTTAGGAGAAGTTGGCACAGATACGCAGTATTTT.

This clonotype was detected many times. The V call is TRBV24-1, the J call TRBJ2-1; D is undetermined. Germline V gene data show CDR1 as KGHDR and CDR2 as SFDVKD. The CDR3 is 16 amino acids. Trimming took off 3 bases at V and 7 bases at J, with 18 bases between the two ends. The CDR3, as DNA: TGTGCCACCAGTGATCCCCAACCCAGCGCGAAAAATGAGCAGTTCTTC. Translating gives CATSDPQPSAKNEQFF.

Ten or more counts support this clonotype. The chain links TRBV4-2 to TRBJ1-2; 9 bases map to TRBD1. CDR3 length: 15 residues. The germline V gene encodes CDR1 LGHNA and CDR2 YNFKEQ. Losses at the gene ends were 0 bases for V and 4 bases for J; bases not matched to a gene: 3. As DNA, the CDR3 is TGTGCCAGCAGCCAAGATCCGGGACAGGGCTATGGCTACACCTTC. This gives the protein CASSQDPGQGYGYTF.

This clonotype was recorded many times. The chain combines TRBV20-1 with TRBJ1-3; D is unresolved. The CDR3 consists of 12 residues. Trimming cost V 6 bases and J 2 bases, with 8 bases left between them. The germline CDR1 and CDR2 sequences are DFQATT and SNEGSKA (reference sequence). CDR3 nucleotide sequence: TGCAGTGCGATAGGGACTGGAAACACCATATATTTT. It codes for CSAIGTGNTIYF.

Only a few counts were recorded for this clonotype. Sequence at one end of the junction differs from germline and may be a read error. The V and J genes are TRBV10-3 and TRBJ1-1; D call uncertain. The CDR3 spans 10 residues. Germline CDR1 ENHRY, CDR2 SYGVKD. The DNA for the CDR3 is TGTGCCATAGGAAACACTGAAGCCCTCTTT. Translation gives CAIGNTEALF.

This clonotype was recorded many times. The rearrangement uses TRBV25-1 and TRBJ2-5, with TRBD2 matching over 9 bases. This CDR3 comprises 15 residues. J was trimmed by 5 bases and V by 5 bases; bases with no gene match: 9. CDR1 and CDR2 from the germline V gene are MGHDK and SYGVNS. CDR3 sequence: CASSRASGAQETQYF. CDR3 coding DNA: TGTGCCAGCAGTAGGGCTAGCGGGGCCCAGGAGACCCAGTACTTC.

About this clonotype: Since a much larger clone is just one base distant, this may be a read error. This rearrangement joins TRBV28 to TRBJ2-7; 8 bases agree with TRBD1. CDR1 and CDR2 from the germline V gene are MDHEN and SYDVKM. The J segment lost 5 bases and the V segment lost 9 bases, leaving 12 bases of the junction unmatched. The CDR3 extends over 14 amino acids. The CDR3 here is CASQQGQVADEQYF. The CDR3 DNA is TGTGCCAGTCAACAGGGACAGGTCGCCGACGAGCAGTACTTC.

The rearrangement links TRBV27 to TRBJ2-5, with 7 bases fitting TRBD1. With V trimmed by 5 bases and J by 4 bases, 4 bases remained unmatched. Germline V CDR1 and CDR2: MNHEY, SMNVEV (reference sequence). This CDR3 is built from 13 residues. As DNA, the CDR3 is TGTGCCAGCAGTCACCGGGACAGAGAGACCCAGTACTTC. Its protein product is CASSHRDRETQYF.

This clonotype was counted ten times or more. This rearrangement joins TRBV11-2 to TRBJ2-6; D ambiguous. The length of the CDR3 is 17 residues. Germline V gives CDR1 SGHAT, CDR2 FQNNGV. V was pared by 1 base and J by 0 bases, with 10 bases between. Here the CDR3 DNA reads TGTGCCAGCAGCTTAGTTTCAGCAATCTCTGGGGCCAACGTCCTGACTTTC. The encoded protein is CASSLVSAISGANVLTF. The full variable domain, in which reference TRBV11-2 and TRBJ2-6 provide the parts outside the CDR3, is EAGVAQSPRYKIIEKRQSVAFWCNPISGHATLYWYQQILGQGPKLLIQFQNNGVVDDSQLPKDRFSAERLKGVDSTLKIQPAKLEDSAVYLCASSLVSAISGANVLTFGAGSRLTVL.

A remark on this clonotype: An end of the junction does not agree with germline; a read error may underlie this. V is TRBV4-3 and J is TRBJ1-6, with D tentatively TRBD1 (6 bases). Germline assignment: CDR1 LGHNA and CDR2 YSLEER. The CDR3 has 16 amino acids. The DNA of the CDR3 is TGCGCCAGCAGCCGCAACGACAGGACAGTTAATTCACCCCACCACTTT. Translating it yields CASSRNDRTVNSPHHF.

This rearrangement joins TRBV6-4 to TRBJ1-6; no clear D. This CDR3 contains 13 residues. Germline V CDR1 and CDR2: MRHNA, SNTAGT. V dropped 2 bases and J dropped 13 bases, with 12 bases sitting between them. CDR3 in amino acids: CASSDPGLPPLHF. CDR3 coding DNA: TGTGCCAGCAGTGACCCGGGCCTCCCTCCCCTCCACTTT.

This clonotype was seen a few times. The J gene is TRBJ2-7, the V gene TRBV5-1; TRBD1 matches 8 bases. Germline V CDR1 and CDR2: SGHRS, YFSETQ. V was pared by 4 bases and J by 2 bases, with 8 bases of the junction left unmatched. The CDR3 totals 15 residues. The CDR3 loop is CASSPGRTGPYEQYF. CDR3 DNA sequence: TGCGCCAGCAGCCCTGGCAGGACAGGGCCCTACGAGCAGTACTTC. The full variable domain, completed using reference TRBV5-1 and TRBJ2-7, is KAGVTQTPRYLIKTRGQQVTLSCSPISGHRSVSWYQQTPGQGLQFLFEYFSETQRNKGNFPGRFSGRQFSNSRSEMNVSTLELGDSALYLCASSPGRTGPYEQYFGPGTRLTVT.

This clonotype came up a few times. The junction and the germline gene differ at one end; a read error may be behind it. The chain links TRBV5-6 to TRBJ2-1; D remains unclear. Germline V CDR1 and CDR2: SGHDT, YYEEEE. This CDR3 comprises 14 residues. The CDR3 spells CASSLVAANSEQFF. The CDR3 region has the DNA TGTGCCAGCAGCTTGGTGGCAGCAAACAGTGAGCAGTTCTTT.

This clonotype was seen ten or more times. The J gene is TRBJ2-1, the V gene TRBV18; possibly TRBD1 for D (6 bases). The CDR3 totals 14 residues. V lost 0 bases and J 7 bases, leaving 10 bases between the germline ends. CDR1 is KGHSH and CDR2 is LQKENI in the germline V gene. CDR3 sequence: CASSPPSGVNEQFF. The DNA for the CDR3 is TGTGCCAGCTCACCACCCTCAGGGGTGAATGAGCAGTTCTTC. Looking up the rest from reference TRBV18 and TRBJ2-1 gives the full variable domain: NAGVMQNPRHLVRRRGQEARLRCSPMKGHSHVYWYRQLPEEGLKFMVYLQKENIIDESGMPKERFSAEFPKEGPSILRIQQVVRGDSAAYFCASSPPSGVNEQFFGPGTRLTVL.

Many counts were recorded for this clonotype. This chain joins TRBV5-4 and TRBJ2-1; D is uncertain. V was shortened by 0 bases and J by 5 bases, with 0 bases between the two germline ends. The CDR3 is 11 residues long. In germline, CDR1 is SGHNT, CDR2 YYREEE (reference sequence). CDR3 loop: CASSLDNEQFF. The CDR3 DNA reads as TGTGCCAGCAGCTTGGACAATGAGCAGTTCTTC. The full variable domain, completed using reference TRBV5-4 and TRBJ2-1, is ETGVTQSPTHLIKTRGQQVTLRCSSQSGHNTVSWYQQALGQGPQFIFQYYREEENGRGNFPPRFSGLQFPNYSSELNVNALELDDSALYLCASSLDNEQFFGPGTRLTVL.